A single sample is the source of the 8 T cell receptor beta chains below, sequenced in a study of shared clonotypes between healthy human individuals. The repertoire was sequenced with immunoSEQ multiplex PCR; TCRdb's copy has only in-frame clones and lacks some. Of about 2.1 million clones in the sample, around 95% are singletons; the top ten hold about 1.7%. Naive CD8 isolation took CD45RO-negative cells positively selected for CCR7 and excluded terminally differentiated effector memory CD45RA+ cells. Input material: naive CD8+ T cells from PBMCs. The receptors were sampled from a man between 18 and 35 years old in good health. Some clones in this sample may be carry-over from other donors' samples.

The chain uses TRBV29-1 and TRBJ1-2; 8 positions agree with TRBD1. From germline, CDR1 is SQVTM and CDR2 ANQGSEA. J lost 6 bases, V lost 4 bases, and 7 bases had no gene match. The CDR3 length is 13 residues. CDR3 nucleotide sequence: TGCAGCGTTGTCCCAGGACAGGGTCATGGCTACACCTTC. Its protein is CSVVPGQGHGYTF.

The rearrangement joins TRBV2 to TRBJ1-2; 8 bases line up with TRBD1. The CDR3 length is 14 residues. V shed 2 bases and J 8 bases; nucleotides not matched to a gene: 7. The germline CDR1 and CDR2 sequences are SNHLY and FYNNEI. Here the CDR3 DNA reads TGTGCCAGCAGTGAATACAGGGGGGCAGACGGCTACACCTTC. It is translated as CASSEYRGADGYTF. The whole variable domain, filled in from reference TRBV2 and TRBJ1-2, reads EPEVTQTPSHQVTQMGQEVILRCVPISNHLYFYWYRQILGQKVEFLVSFYNNEISEKSEIFDDQFSVERPDGSNFTLKIRSTKLEDSAMYFCASSEYRGADGYTFGSGTRLTVV.

This clone appeared once. The chain recombines TRBV27 with TRBJ1-2, with 10 bases lining up with TRBD1. After removal of 3 bases from V and 3 bases from J, the junction contained 4 bases not matched to a gene. This CDR3 has 15 residues. Germline V lookup: CDR1 MNHEY, CDR2 SMNVEV (reference sequence). The CDR3 sequence: CASSFGTGVYYGYTF. CDR3 DNA sequence: TGTGCCAGCAGTTTCGGGACAGGGGTCTACTATGGCTACACCTTC.

The chain employs TRBV6-5 and TRBJ2-1, with unresolved D. Germline CDR1 is MNHEY and CDR2 is SVGAGI. This CDR3 comprises 15 residues. V gave up 2 bases and J gave up 2 bases, with 10 bases separating them. This CDR3 reads CASSYNPGAYNEQFF. CDR3 DNA sequence: TGTGCCAGCAGTTACAATCCGGGCGCCTACAATGAGCAGTTCTTC.

The V gene is TRBV6-1, the J gene TRBJ2-3; 8 nucleotides agree with TRBD1. From germline, CDR1 is MNHNS and CDR2 SASEGT. The CDR3 extends over 14 amino acids. V was pared by 8 bases and J by 1 base, with 5 bases of the junction left unmatched. This chain's CDR3 is CASPGGGGTDTQYF. CDR3 bases: TGTGCCAGCCCAGGGGGCGGAGGCACAGATACGCAGTATTTT.

The J gene is TRBJ2-7, the V gene TRBV6-5; D might be TRBD2 (5 bases). Germline V gene lookup returns CDR1 MNHEY and CDR2 SVGAGI. The V and J ends lost 5 bases and 0 bases respectively, with 8 bases between them. The length of the CDR3 is 13 residues. CDR3 bases: TGTGCCAGCAGTCTAGCAGCCTCCTACGAGCAGTACTTC. Its translation is CASSLAASYEQYF.

The CDR3 reads CASSEGWNPYEQYF. The CDR3 nucleotides read TGCGCCAGCAGTGAAGGGTGGAACCCCTACGAGCAGTACTTC. The V call is TRBV10-1, the J call TRBJ2-7; no firm D call. The CDR3 loop spans 14 amino acids. The germline V and J ends were trimmed by 3 bases and 2 bases, with 11 bases remaining between them. The germline gives CDR1 WNHNN, CDR2 SYGVQD (reference sequence).

The V and J genes are TRBV19 and TRBJ1-4; D is possibly TRBD1 (5 bases). Germline loops: CDR1 LNHDA, CDR2 SQIVND (reference sequence). The length of the CDR3 is 12 residues. The V and J ends lost 7 bases and 13 bases respectively, with 16 bases between them. The CDR3 protein is CASTYPGTPLFF. Here the CDR3 DNA reads TGTGCCAGTACCTACCCCGGGACTCCACTGTTTTTT.